Included here is one T cell receptor beta chain sequence, with context. Sequencing used immunoSEQ multiplex PCR; TCRdb keeps in-frame clones, though not all of them. The sample lists fewer than 350,000 clones, over 75% occurring once. This specimen comes from a study of blood T cell repertoires in COVID-19. Recovery meant two consecutive negative NP/OP PCR tests, professional clearance, or resolved symptoms. This CDR3 comprises 14 residues. V lost 0 bases and J lost 5, with 11 bases in between. Germline CDR1 reads SGDLS; CDR2 reads YYNGEE. Material for sequencing was PBMCs or T cells enriched from blood (not recorded which). The source of this sequence is a man aged 25 to 40 who had recovered from COVID-19. The genes are TRBV9 and TRBJ1-2; possible D gene TRBD1, 5 bases. CDR3 nucleotides: TGTGCCAGCAGCGTAGGTCAGGGAAGGTATGGCTACACCTTC. Amino acids: CASSVGQGRYGYTF.